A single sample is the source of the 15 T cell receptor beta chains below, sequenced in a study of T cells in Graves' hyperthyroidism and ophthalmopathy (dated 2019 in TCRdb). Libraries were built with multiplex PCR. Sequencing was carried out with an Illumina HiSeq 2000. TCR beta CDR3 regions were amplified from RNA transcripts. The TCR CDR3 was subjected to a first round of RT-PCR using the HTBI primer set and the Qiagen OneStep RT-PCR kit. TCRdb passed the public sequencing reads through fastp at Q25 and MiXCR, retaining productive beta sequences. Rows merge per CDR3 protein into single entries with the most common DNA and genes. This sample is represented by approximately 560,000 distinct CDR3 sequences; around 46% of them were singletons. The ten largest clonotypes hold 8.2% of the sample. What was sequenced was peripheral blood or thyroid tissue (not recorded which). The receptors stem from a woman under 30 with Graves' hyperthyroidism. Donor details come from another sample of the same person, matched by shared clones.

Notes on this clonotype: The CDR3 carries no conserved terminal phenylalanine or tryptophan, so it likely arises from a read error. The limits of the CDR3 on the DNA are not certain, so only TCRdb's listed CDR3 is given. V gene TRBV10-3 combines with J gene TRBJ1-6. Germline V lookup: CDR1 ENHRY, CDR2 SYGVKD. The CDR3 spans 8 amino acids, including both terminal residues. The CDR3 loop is CAISEGPS.

The CDR3 loop reads CASSLRTGGEGYTF. DNA of the CDR3: TGTGCCAGCAGTTTACGGACAGGGGGCGAAGGCTACACCTTC. The rearrangement uses TRBV2 and TRBJ1-2, with 11 bases identical to TRBD1. This CDR3 has 14 amino acids. V was clipped by 5 bases and J by 8 bases; unmatched bases: 7. CDR1 SNHLY and CDR2 FYNNEI come from the germline V gene.

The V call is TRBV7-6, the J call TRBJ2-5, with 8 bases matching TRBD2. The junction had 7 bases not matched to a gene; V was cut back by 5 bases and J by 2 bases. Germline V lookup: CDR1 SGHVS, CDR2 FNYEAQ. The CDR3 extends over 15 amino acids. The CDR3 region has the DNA TGTGCCAGCAGCGCTATGTCGGGAGGGCAAGAGACCCAGTACTTC. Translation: CASSAMSGGQETQYF.

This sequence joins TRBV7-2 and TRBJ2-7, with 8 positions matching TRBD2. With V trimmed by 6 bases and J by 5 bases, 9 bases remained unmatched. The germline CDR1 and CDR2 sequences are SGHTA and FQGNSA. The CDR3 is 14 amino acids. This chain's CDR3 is CASSYQREINEQYF. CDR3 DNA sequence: TGTGCCAGCAGTTATCAGCGGGAGATAAACGAGCAGTACTTC.

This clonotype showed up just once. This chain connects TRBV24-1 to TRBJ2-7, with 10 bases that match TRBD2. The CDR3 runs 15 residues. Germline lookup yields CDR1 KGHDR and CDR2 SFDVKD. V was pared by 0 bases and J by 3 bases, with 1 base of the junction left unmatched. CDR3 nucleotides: TGTGCCACCAGTGATTTGAGCGGGAGGGACTACGAGCAGTACTTC. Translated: CATSDLSGRDYEQYF.

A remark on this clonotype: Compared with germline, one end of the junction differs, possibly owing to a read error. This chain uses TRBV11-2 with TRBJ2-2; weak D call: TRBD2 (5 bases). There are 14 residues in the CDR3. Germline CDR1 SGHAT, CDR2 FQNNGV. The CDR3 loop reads CASTKWAGTEELFF. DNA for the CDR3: TGTGCCAGCACGAAATGGGCGGGCACCGAGGAGCTGTTTTTT.

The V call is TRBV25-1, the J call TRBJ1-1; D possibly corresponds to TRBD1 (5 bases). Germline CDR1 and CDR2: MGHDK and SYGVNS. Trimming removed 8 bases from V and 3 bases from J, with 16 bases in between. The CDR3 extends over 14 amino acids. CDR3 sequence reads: CASAREKGDTEAFF. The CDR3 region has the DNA TGTGCCAGCGCTAGAGAGAAAGGGGACACTGAAGCTTTCTTT.

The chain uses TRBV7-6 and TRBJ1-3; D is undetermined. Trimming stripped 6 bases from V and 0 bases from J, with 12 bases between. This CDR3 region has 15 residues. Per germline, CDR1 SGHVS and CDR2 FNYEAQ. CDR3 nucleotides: TGTGCCAGCAGAGCAAGGTGGAGCTCTGGAAACACCATATATTTT. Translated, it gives CASRARWSSGNTIYF.

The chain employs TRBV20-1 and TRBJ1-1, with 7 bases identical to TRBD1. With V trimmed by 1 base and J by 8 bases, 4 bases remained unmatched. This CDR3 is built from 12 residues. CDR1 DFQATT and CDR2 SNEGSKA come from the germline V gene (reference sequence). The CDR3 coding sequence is TGCAGTGCTAGAGGAGGGGACAGAGAAGCTTTCTTT. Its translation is CSARGGDREAFF.

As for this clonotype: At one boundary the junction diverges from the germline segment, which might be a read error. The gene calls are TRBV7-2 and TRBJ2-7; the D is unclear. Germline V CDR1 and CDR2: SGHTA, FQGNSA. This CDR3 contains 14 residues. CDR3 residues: CASSQVLGGYEQYF. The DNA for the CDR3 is TGCGCCAGCAGCCAAGTTCTAGGCGGATACGAGCAGTACTTC.

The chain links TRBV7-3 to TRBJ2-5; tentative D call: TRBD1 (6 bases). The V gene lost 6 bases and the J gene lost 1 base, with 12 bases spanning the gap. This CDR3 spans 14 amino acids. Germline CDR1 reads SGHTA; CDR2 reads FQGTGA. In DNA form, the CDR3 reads TGTGCCAGCAGTAATACAGGGAGCCAAGAGACCCAGTACTTC. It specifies CASSNTGSQETQYF. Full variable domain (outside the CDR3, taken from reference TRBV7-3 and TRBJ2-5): GAGVSQTPSNKVTEKGKYVELRCDPISGHTALYWYRQSLGQGPEFLIYFQGTGAADDSGLPNDRFFAVRPEGSVSTLKIQRTERGDSAVYLCASSNTGSQETQYFGPGTRLLVL.

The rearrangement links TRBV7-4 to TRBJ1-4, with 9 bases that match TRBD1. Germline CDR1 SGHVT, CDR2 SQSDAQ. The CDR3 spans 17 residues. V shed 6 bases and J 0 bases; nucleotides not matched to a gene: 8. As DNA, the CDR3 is TGTGCCAGCAGGGGACAGGGTGGGAACACAACTAATGAAAAACTGTTTTTT. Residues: CASRGQGGNTTNEKLFF.

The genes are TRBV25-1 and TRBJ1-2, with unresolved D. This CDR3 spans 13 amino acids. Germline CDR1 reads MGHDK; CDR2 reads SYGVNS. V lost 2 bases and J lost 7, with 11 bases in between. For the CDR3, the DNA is TGTGCCAGCAGTGAAGCCAGTTTAATTGGCTACACCTTC. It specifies CASSEASLIGYTF.

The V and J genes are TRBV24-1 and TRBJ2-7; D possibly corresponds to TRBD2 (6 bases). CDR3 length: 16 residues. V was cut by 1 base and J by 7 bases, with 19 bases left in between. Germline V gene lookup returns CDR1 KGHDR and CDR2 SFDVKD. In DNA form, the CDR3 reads TGTGCCACCAGTGATTTTCCCAGCAGCTCTGGGAGGGAGCAGTACTTC. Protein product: CATSDFPSSSGREQYF.

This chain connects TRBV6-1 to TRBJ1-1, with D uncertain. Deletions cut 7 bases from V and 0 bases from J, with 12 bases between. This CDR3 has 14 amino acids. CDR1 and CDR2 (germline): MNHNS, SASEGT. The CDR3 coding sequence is TGTGCCAGCATCCTAGGGCCAATGAACACTGAAGCTTTCTTT. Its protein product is CASILGPMNTEAFF.